A selection of T cell receptor beta chains follows, all from one sample in a study of blood T cell repertoires in COVID-19. Generated by immunoSEQ multiplex PCR, the TCRdb table keeps only in-frame clones and is missing some. The sample includes 120,000 to 150,000 clones, 80% of them seen just once. The sequencing input was peripheral blood. These receptors were obtained from a man in his 60s with active or convalescent COVID-19. Each CDR3 is given with its conserved first and last residue. D genes are given only for firm matches. The size entry is marked missing in some rows and otherwise reads once, few, many or a size class.

V gene,J gene,D gene,clone size,CDR3 DNA,CDR3 protein
TRBV18,TRBJ1-6,TRBD1,.,TGTGCCAGCTCACCACTTGGGACAGGGGGGACCTATAATTCACCCCTCCACTTT,CASSPLGTGGTYNSPLHF
TRBV29-1,TRBJ1-1,.,.,TGCAGCGTTGAGGGGGCCGGGACTGAAGCTTTCTTT,CSVEGAGTEAFF
TRBV5-4,TRBJ2-7,TRBD2,.,TGTGCCATGGCTAGCGGGAGGGGGGGCGAGCAGTACTTC,CAMASGRGGEQYF
TRBV14,TRBJ1-3,.,.,TGTGCCAGCAGCGAACAGCGGAGCTCTGGAAACACCATATATTTT,CASSEQRSSGNTIYF
TRBV5-1,TRBJ2-5,.,.,TGCGCCAGCAGCTTGGAAGGGAGACAAGAGACCCAGTACTTC,CASSLEGRQETQYF
TRBV6-2/TRBV6-3,TRBJ1-5,.,.,TGTGCCAGCAGTACGACCCGGGAGCCCCAGCATTTT,CASSTTREPQHF
TRBV30,TRBJ2-7,TRBD1,.,TGTGCCTGGAGCCCAGGGGGCTACGAGCAGTACTTC,CAWSPGGYEQYF
TRBV9,TRBJ2-7,TRBD2,few,TGTGCCAGCAGCCTCGGGAGTAGCGGGAGGGCCAGGTACGAGCAGTACTTC,CASSLGSSGRARYEQYF
TRBV21-1,TRBJ1-1,.,.,TGTGCCAGCAGCAAAGCGGCCTGGAACACTGAAGCTTTCTTT,CASSKAAWNTEAFF
TRBV7-9,TRBJ2-1,TRBD1,.,TGTGCCAGCACCTCCACCGGACAGGGGGCGAATGAGCAGTTCTTC,CASTSTGQGANEQFF
TRBV2,TRBJ1-1,.,once,TGTGCCAGCAGTGGCCAGGGAAACACTGAAGCTTTCTTT,CASSGQGNTEAFF
TRBV20-1,TRBJ2-5,.,.,TGCAGCGCCGGGTGGGAGGAGACCCAGTACTTC,CSAGWEETQYF
TRBV9,TRBJ2-1,TRBD2,.,TGTGCCAGCAGCCTCGGGACTAGCTCGAATGAGCAGTTCTTC,CASSLGTSSNEQFF